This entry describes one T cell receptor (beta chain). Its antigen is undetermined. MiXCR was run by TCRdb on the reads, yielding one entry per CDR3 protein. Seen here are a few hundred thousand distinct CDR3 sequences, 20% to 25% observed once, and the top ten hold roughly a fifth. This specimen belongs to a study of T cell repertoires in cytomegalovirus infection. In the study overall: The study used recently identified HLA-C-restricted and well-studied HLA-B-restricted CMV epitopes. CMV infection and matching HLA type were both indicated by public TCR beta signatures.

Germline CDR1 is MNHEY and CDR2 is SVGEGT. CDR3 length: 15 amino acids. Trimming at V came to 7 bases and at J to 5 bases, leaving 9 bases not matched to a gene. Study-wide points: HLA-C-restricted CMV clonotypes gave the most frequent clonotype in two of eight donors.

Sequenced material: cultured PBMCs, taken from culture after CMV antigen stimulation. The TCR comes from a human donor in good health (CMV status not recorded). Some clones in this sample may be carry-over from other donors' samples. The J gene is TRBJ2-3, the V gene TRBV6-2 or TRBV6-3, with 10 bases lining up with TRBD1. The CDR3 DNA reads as TGTGCCAGCATGGATGACAGGGGGCGCGGAGATACGCAGTATTTT. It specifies CASMDDRGRGDTQYF.